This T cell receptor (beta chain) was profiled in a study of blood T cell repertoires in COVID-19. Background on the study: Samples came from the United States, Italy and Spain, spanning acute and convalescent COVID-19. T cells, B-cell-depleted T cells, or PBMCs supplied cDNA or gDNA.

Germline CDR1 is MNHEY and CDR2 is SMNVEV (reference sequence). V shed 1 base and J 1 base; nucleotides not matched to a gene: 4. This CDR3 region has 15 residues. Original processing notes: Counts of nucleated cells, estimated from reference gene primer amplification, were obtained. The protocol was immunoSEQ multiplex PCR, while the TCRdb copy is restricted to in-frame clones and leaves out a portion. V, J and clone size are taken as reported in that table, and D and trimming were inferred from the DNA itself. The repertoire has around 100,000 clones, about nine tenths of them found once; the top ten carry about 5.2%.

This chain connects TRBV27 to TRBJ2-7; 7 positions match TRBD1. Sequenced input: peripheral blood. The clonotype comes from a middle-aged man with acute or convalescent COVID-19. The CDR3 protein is CASSLWAGGSYEQYF. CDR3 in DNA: TGTGCCAGCAGTTTATGGGCAGGGGGTTCCTACGAGCAGTACTTC.